This is a list of T cell receptor beta chains from one sample in a study of cytomegalovirus exposure and HLA in healthy donors. Only in-frame clones appear in the TCRdb table, and some are missing; sequencing was by immunoSEQ multiplex PCR. The sample consists of 70,000 or so clones, approximately 90% of them appearing once. Sequencing input: PBMCs. These receptors were collected from a woman aged 30 to 39 in good health and CMV-seronegative. CDR3s include the opening cysteine and the closing phenylalanine or tryptophan. D genes are given only for firm matches. The size entry is marked missing in some rows and otherwise reads once, few, many or a size class.

v_gene	j_gene	abundance	d_gene	CDR3aa	CDR3nt
TRBV6-1	TRBJ2-3	NA	TRBD2	CASSVAGDADTQYF	TGTGCCAGCAGCGTAGCGGGAGACGCAGATACGCAGTATTTT
TRBV28	TRBJ2-4	NA	TRBD1	CASSQTGGLAKNIQYF	TGTGCCAGCAGTCAGACAGGGGGTCTTGCCAAAAACATTCAGTACTTC
TRBV10-3	TRBJ2-6	NA	NA	CAISESKVQAGANVLTF	TGTGCCATCAGTGAGTCGAAGGTCCAGGCTGGGGCCAACGTCCTGACTTTC
TRBV19	TRBJ2-2	NA	TRBD2	CASRDSSGRATGELFF	TGTGCCAGTAGAGATTCTAGCGGGAGGGCAACCGGGGAGCTGTTTTTT
TRBV7-9	TRBJ2-3	NA	TRBD1	CASSFRQGKDTQYF	TGTGCCAGCAGCTTCCGACAGGGGAAGGATACGCAGTATTTT
TRBV10-3	TRBJ2-7	NA	TRBD2	CAISGITGTSGYEQYF	TGTGCCATCAGTGGTATAACCGGGACTAGCGGCTACGAGCAGTACTTC
TRBV7-2	TRBJ2-7	NA	NA	CASSFEPMYEQYF	TGTGCCAGCAGCTTTGAGCCGATGTACGAGCAGTACTTC
TRBV19	TRBJ1-6	NA	TRBD1	CASKGTGFNSPLHF	TGTGCCAGTAAAGGGACAGGGTTTAATTCACCCCTCCACTTT
TRBV5-1	TRBJ2-7	NA	TRBD2	CASSLVSGRYEQYF	TGCGCCAGCAGCTTGGTTAGCGGGAGGTACGAGCAGTACTTC
TRBV13	TRBJ2-7	few	NA	CASSLVRLGDYEQYF	TGTGCCAGCAGCTTAGTAAGACTAGGTGACTACGAGCAGTACTTC
TRBV7-3	TRBJ2-1	once	TRBD1	CASRQGAFSEQFF	TGTGCCAGCAGACAGGGGGCGTTTAGTGAGCAGTTCTTC
TRBV4-3	TRBJ2-1	NA	TRBD1	CASSQDRGGTYNEQFF	TGCGCCAGCAGCCAAGATCGAGGGGGCACCTACAATGAGCAGTTCTTC
TRBV4-3	TRBJ1-4	NA	TRBD1	CASSQTQGQGYEKLFF	TGCGCCAGCAGCCAGACCCAGGGACAGGGCTACGAAAAACTGTTTTTT
TRBV28	TRBJ2-3	NA	TRBD2	CASSPTGLAGLTDTQYF	TGTGCCAGCAGTCCAACCGGACTAGCGGGACTCACAGATACGCAGTATTTT
TRBV11-2	TRBJ2-5	NA	TRBD1	CASSARRGRLETQYF	TGTGCCAGCAGCGCAAGAAGGGGGCGCTTAGAGACCCAGTACTTC
TRBV6-6	TRBJ2-4	NA	NA	CASSRSVAKNIQYF	TGTGCCAGCAGCCGGTCGGTAGCCAAAAACATTCAGTACTTC
TRBV6-5	TRBJ2-5	NA	TRBD2	CASRGLAGVTETQYF	TGTGCCAGCAGGGGACTAGCGGGAGTCACAGAGACCCAGTACTTC
TRBV9	TRBJ1-2	NA	NA	CASSAGGYGYTF	TGTGCCAGCAGCGCGGGGGGCTATGGCTACACCTTC
TRBV4-2	TRBJ2-1	NA	NA	CASSQDHLAASYNEQFF	TGTGCCAGCAGCCAAGATCACCTAGCTGCCTCCTACAATGAGCAGTTCTTC
TRBV6-5	TRBJ1-4	NA	TRBD1	CASRQGAREKLFF	TGTGCCAGCAGACAGGGGGCGCGCGAAAAACTGTTTTTT
TRBV11-3	TRBJ2-1	NA	NA	CASSLRLIDNEQFF	TGTGCCAGCAGCTTGCGACTAATCGACAATGAGCAGTTCTTC
TRBV19	TRBJ2-7	once	NA	CASSTDSAYEQYF	TGTGCCAGTAGTACCGACAGCGCCTACGAGCAGTACTTC
TRBV5-4	TRBJ2-5	NA	TRBD2	CASSLATSGSETQYF	TGTGCCAGCAGCTTGGCGACTAGCGGGAGTGAGACCCAGTACTTC
TRBV9	TRBJ2-1	NA	NA	CASSVGGAGPGGEQFF	TGTGCCAGCAGCGTAGGGGGAGCGGGTCCTGGTGGTGAGCAGTTCTTC
TRBV5-6	TRBJ1-5	NA	TRBD1	CASSHGQEGQPQHF	TGTGCCAGCAGCCACGGACAGGAGGGTCAGCCCCAGCATTTT
TRBV2	TRBJ1-1	NA	TRBD1	CASSETGGDEAFF	TGTGCCAGCAGTGAAACAGGGGGAGATGAAGCTTTCTTT
TRBV9	TRBJ1-3	NA	NA	CASSAQGYNGNTIYF	TGTGCCAGCAGCGCGCAGGGTTATAACGGAAACACCATATATTTT
TRBV6-1	TRBJ2-7	NA	NA	CASYGVWYEQYF	TGTGCCAGCTATGGAGTCTGGTACGAGCAGTACTTC
TRBV19	TRBJ2-5	NA	NA	CASSIMGQGGLETQYF	TGTGCCAGTAGTATAATGGGGCAGGGGGGTTTAGAGACCCAGTACTTC
TRBV5-3	TRBJ2-7	NA	NA	CARSLSASGEQYF	TGTGCCAGAAGCCTCTCGGCCTCGGGGGAGCAGTACTTC
TRBV11-2	TRBJ2-1	few	NA	CASSLGRYNEQFF	TGTGCCAGCAGCTTAGGGCGGTACAATGAGCAGTTCTTC
TRBV5-8	TRBJ2-7	NA	NA	CASKFRVSYEQYF	TGTGCCAGCAAATTCAGGGTTTCCTACGAGCAGTACTTC
TRBV9	TRBJ1-4	few	TRBD1	CASSRQGTNEKLFF	TGTGCCAGCAGCAGACAGGGGACTAATGAAAAACTGTTTTTT
TRBV6-5	TRBJ2-5	NA	TRBD2	CASSLAGALQETQYF	TGTGCCAGCAGCTTAGCGGGAGCCCTCCAAGAGACCCAGTACTTC
TRBV10-3	TRBJ2-2	NA	TRBD1	CAIKEDRGRVGELFF	TGTGCCATCAAAGAAGACAGGGGGCGCGTCGGGGAGCTGTTTTTT
TRBV6-1	TRBJ1-3	few	NA	CASSEVNSGNTIYF	TGTGCCAGCAGTGAAGTTAACTCTGGAAACACCATATATTTT
TRBV19	TRBJ2-5	NA	NA	CASSSSAPPGRETQYF	TGTGCCAGTAGTAGTAGCGCTCCCCCCGGCCGAGAGACCCAGTACTTC
TRBV7-9	TRBJ2-7	NA	TRBD2	CASSKGLAVHSYEQYF	TGTGCCAGCAGCAAGGGACTAGCGGTGCACTCCTACGAGCAGTACTTC
TRBV5-1	TRBJ2-2	NA	TRBD2	CASSAGGTGELFF	TGCGCCAGCAGCGCGGGAGGGACCGGGGAGCTGTTTTTT
TRBV6-1	TRBJ1-6	NA	NA	CASSETVAGYNSPLHF	TGTGCCAGCAGTGAAACGGTGGCGGGGTATAATTCACCCCTCCACTTT
TRBV7-2	TRBJ2-7	NA	TRBD1	CASSWGVGGTGLYEQYF	TGTGCCAGCAGCTGGGGGGTTGGAGGGACAGGCTTATACGAGCAGTACTTC
TRBV19	TRBJ1-2	once	NA	CASRMGVAPLPYGYTF	TGTGCCAGTAGAATGGGAGTGGCGCCTCTACCCTATGGCTACACCTTC
TRBV6-5	TRBJ2-3	NA	NA	CASSPPVEHTQYF	TGTGCCAGCAGCCCCCCGGTCGAACATACGCAGTATTTT
TRBV9	TRBJ2-2	NA	NA	CASERGNKNTGELFF	TGTGCCAGCGAGAGAGGGAATAAGAACACCGGGGAGCTGTTTTTT
TRBV30	TRBJ1-2	once	NA	CAWSVFRVLVGAVGQRGGYTF	TGTGCCTGGAGTGTATTTCGTGTCTTGGTCGGGGCAGTGGGGCAGAGGGGGGGCTACACCTTC
TRBV19	TRBJ2-7	NA	NA	CASAPSGVDFTGQYF	TGTGCCAGTGCCCCCTCAGGGGTTGATTTTACGGGGCAGTACTTC
TRBV7-3	TRBJ2-3	NA	TRBD2	CASSPGLAGEADTQYF	TGTGCCAGCAGTCCCGGACTAGCGGGAGAAGCTGATACGCAGTATTTT
TRBV15	TRBJ2-3	NA	NA	CATRDGQGGQGGDTQYF	TGTGCCACCAGGGATGGGCAGGGCGGTCAGGGCGGAGATACGCAGTATTTT